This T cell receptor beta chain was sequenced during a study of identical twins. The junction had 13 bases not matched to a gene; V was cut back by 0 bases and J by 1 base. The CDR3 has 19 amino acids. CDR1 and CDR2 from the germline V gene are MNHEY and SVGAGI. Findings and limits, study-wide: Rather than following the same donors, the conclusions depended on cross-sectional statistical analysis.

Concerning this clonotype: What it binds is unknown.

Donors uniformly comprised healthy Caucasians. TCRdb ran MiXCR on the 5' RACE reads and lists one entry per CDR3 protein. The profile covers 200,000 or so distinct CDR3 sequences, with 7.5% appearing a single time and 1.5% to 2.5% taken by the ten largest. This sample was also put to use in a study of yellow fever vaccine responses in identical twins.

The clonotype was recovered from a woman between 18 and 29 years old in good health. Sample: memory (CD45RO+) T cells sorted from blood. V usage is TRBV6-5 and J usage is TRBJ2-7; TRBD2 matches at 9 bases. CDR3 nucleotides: TGTGCCAGCAGTTACTCTCGTCTTATAGCGGGAGTACCTTCCTACGAGCAGTACTTC. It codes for CASSYSRLIAGVPSYEQYF.